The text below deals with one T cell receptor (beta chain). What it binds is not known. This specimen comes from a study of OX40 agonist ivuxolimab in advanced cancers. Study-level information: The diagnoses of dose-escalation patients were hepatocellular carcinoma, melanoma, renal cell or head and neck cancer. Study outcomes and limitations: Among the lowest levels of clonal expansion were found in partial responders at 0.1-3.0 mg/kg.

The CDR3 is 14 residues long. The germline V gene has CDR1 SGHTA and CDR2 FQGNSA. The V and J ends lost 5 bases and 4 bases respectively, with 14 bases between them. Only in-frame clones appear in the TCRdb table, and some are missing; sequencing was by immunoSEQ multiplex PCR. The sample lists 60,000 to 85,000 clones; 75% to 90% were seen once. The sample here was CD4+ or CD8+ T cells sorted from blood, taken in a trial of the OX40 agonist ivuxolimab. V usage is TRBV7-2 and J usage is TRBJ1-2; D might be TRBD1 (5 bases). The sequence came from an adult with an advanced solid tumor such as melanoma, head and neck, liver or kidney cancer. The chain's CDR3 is CASSNSGTAYGYTF. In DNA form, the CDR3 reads TGTGCCAGCAGCAATTCCGGGACGGCCTATGGCTACACCTTC.